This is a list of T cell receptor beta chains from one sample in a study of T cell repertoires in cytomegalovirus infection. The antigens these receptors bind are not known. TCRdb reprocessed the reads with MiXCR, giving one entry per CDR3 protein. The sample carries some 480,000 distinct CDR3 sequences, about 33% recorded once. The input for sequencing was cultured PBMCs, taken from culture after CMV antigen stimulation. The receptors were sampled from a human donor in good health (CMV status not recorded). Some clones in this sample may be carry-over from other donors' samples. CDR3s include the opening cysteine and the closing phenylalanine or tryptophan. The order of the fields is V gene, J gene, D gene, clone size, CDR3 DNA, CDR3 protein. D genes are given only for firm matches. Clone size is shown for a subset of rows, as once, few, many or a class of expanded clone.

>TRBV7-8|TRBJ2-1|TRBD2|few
TGTGCCAGCAGCTTAGCGTTGACGGCGGGAGTAATCAATGAGCAGTTCTTC
CASSLALTAGVINEQFF
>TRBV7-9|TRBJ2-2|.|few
TGTGCCAGCAGCTTAATAATCCAGGCGATGCGGACCGGGGAGCTGTTTTTT
CASSLIIQAMRTGELFF
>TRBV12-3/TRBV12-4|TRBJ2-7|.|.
TGTGCCAGCAGTAGGGGCGATCCGCCCGAGCAGTACTTC
CASSRGDPPEQYF
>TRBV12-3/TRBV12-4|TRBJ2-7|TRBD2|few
TGTGCCAGCGGCGGGAGAGGCGGCGAGCAGTACTTC
CASGGRGGEQYF
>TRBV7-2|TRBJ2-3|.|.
TGTGCCAGCAGCTTAGACGGCTATCTGTCAGATACGCAGTATTTT
CASSLDGYLSDTQYF
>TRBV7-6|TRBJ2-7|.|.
TGTGCCAGCAGCTTAGTCGCTGTTTCCGAGCAGTACTTC
CASSLVAVSEQYF
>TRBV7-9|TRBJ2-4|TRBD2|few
TGTGCCAGCAGCTGGGGGAGCGGGGACGTCGACATTCAGTACTTC
CASSWGSGDVDIQYF
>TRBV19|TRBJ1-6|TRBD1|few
TGTGCCAGTAGTTCGCGGGACAGATCAAGCTATAATTCACCCCTCCACTTT
CASSSRDRSSYNSPLHF
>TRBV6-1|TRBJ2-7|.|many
TGTGCCACCCAAGGGGGTCCAGGGTTCGAGCAGTACTTC
CATQGGPGFEQYF
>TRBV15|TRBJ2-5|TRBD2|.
TGTGCCACCAGCTCTAGACTGGGGGGGCAAGAGACCCAGTACTTC
CATSSRLGGQETQYF
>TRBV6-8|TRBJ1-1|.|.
TGTGCCAGCAGGAAAGACAGGAACACTGAAGCTTTCTTT
CASRKDRNTEAFF
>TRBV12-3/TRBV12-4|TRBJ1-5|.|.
TGTGCCAGCAGTTTAGCGCTAAGGGGTCAGCCCCAGCATTTT
CASSLALRGQPQHF
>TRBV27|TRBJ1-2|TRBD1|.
TGTGCCAGCAGTTTATCGAACAGGGGGCCGTATGGCTACACCTTC
CASSLSNRGPYGYTF
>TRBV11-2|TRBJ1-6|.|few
TGTGCCAGCAGCGTAGGAGTACGTGATTCACCCCTCCACTTT
CASSVGVRDSPLHF
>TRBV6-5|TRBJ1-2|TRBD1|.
TGTGCCAGCACAGGACAGGGAGGTGCCTATGGCTACACCTTC
CASTGQGGAYGYTF
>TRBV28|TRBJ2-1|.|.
TGTGCCAGCAGGCCCCGGACTGGCTACAATGAGCAGTTCTTC
CASRPRTGYNEQFF
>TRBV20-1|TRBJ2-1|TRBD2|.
TGCAGTGCCCCGAGACTAGCGGGGAGCTCCTACAATGAGCAGTTCTTC
CSAPRLAGSSYNEQFF
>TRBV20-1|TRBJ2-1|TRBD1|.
TGCAGTGCTACGGACAGGGTGGTTGGTAGGGATGAGCAGTTCTTC
CSATDRVVGRDEQFF
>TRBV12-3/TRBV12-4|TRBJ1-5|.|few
TGTGCCAGCAGTTCCGTAGGGATTTCGAGCAATCAGCCCCAGCATTTT
CASSSVGISSNQPQHF
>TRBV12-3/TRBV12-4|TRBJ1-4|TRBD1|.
TGTGCCAGTGCAGGGGGCCCGACAGCTAATGAAAAACTGTTTTTT
CASAGGPTANEKLFF
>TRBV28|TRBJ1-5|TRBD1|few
TGTGCCAGCAGCACCGACAGGGCCAGGGGACAGCCCCAGCATTTT
CASSTDRARGQPQHF
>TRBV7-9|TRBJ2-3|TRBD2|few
TGTGCCAGCAGCCTTAACGGCGGGAGAGGTACGCAGTATTTT
CASSLNGGRGTQYF
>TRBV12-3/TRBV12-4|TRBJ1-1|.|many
TGTGCCAGCAGTTTATTGCAGAACACTGAAGCTTTCTTT
CASSLLQNTEAFF
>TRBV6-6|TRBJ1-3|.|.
TGTGCCAGCAGTTACAACCTCAAAAGCTCTGGAAACACCATATATTTT
CASSYNLKSSGNTIYF
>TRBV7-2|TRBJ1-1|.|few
TGTGCCAGCAGCTTACTCCCCAGGACGTTAGAAGCTTTCTTT
CASSLLPRTLEAFF
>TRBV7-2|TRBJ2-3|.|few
TGTGCCAGCAGCTCCCCCAAAGGCACGCAGTATTTT
CASSSPKGTQYF
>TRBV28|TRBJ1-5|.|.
TGTGCCAGCAGGGGAGCGGGACGTAATCAGCCCCAGCATTTT
CASRGAGRNQPQHF
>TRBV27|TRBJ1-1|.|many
TGTGCCAGCAGTTCCGTGGGGGGCACTGAAGCTTTCTTT
CASSSVGGTEAFF
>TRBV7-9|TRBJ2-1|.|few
TGTGCCAGCAGCTTCGCCGCGAAGAACTCCTACAATGAGCAGTTCTTC
CASSFAAKNSYNEQFF
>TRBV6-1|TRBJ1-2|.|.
TGTGCCAGCGTGGACCGTTGGGACTATGGCTACACCTTC
CASVDRWDYGYTF
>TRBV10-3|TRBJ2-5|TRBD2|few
TGTGCCGCCCGTGGACTAGCAGAAGAGACCCAGTACTTC
CAARGLAEETQYF
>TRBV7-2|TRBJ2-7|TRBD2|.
TGTGCCAGCAGCCAGGGACTAGCGCAGAACGAGCAGTACTTC
CASSQGLAQNEQYF
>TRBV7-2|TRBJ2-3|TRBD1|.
TGTGCCAGCAGCCCAAACACCGGGACAGGTACAGATACGCAGTATTTT
CASSPNTGTGTDTQYF
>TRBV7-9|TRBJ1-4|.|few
TGTGCCAGCAGCGTAGGGTCCCGTGGACTGTTTTTT
CASSVGSRGLFF
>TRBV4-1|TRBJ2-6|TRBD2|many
TGCGCCAGCAGCCAAGGCCCCATTTGGACTAGCAGGATGGCTTCTGGGGCCAACGTCCTGACTTTC
CASSQGPIWTSRMASGANVLTF
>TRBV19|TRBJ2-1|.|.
TGTGCCAGTAGTATAGAAGAGGGAGATCCCTACAATGAGCAGTTCTTC
CASSIEEGDPYNEQFF
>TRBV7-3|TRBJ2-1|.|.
TGTGCCAGCAGCTTACTCAGCGGAGCAAACAATGAGCAGTTCTTC
CASSLLSGANNEQFF
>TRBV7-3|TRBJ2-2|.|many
TGTGCCAGCAGCCCCCCCGGAACAGCGCAGAACACCGGGGAGCTGTTTTTT
CASSPPGTAQNTGELFF
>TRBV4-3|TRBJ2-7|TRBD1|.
TGCGCCAGCAGACCAAACGGTTTCCGGGACAGGAGTGCCTACGAGCAGTACTTC
CASRPNGFRDRSAYEQYF
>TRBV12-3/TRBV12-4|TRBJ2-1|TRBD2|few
TGTGCCAGCAGTTTGACTAGCGGGTTGGACGATGAGCAGTTCTTC
CASSLTSGLDDEQFF
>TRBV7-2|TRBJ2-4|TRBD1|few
TGTGCCAGCAGCTTAGCCGGTATCGGGACAGTGACGGGGTATCGTAGAAACATTCAGTACTTC
CASSLAGIGTVTGYRRNIQYF
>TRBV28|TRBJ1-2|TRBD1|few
TGTGCCAGCAGTGCTGCGGCGCTCGACAGGGGTGATGGCTACACCTTC
CASSAAALDRGDGYTF
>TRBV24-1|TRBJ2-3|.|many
TGTGCCACCGAAGAGTGGGAGACGGATACGCAGTATTTT
CATEEWETDTQYF
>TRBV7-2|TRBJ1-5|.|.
TGTGCCAGCAGCTTATCGACTGTGGGGCAGCCCCAGCATTTT
CASSLSTVGQPQHF
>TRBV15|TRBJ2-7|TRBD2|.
TGTGCCACCAGCAGAGATCAGAATTCCGGGACTAGTCACTACGAGCAGTACTTC
CATSRDQNSGTSHYEQYF
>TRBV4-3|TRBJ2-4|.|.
TGCGCCAGCAGCCAAGTGGTCGGGGCCAAAAACATTCAGTACTTC
CASSQVVGAKNIQYF
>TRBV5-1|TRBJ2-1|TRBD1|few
TGCGCCAGCAGCTCCGGGACAGGGATCATGGATGAGCAGTTCTTC
CASSSGTGIMDEQFF
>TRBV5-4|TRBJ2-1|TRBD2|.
TGTGCCAGCAGCAGGGACCTCCTAGCGGGAGACGAGCAGTTCTTC
CASSRDLLAGDEQFF
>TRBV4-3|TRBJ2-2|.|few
TGCGCCAGCAGCCGGGGACGGGGGCAGGACACCGGGGAGCTGTTTTTT
CASSRGRGQDTGELFF
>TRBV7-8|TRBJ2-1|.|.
TGTGCCAGCAGCTTGAGGTGGCGAGGGAGCTCCTACAATGAGCAGTTCTTC
CASSLRWRGSSYNEQFF
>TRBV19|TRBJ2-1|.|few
TGTGCCAGCCAGTCAGGGTACAATGAGCAGTTCTTC
CASQSGYNEQFF
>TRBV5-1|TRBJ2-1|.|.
TGCGCCAGCAGCCCGAGCCTGAGTGAGAATGAGCAGTTCTTC
CASSPSLSENEQFF
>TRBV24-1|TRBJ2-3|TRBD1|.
TGTGCCACCGAAGCAGGGGGTAGCACAGACACGCAGTATTTT
CATEAGGSTDTQYF